This TCR beta chain was retrieved from a study of blood T cell repertoires in COVID-19. Study overall: Samples taken during acute and convalescent COVID-19 were collected in the United States, Italy and Spain.

Using immunoSEQ multiplex PCR, the repertoire was profiled, and TCRdb retains in-frame clones only, with some absent. The sample holds a few hundred thousand clones, roughly nine tenths seen once. The germline gives CDR1 MDHEN, CDR2 SYDVKM. This CDR3 has 16 amino acids. V was pared by 2 bases and J by 4 bases, with 6 bases of the junction left unmatched. The sequence was obtained from a woman aged 60-70 years with COVID-19, enrolled during active disease. This chain joins TRBV28 and TRBJ1-2; 11 nucleotides agree with TRBD1. The sequenced sample consisted of peripheral blood. For the CDR3, the DNA is TGTGCCAGCAGTTTACCAACCGGGACAGGGGGCTATGGCTACACCTTC. Its protein is CASSLPTGTGGYGYTF.